The subject of this entry is one TCR beta chain. The antigen is undetermined. This entry comes from a study of T cell responses to AZD1222 COVID-19 vaccine. The study, taken as a whole, reports: A reported finding is that nearly half of spike-specific TCRs target unmutated variant regions. Donor demographics were predominantly white British with a female majority; clonal diversity may be underestimated.

The CDR3 spans 18 residues. Germline CDR1 is MNHEY and CDR2 is SVGEGT. Trimming shortened V by 2 bases and J by 5 bases, and 21 bases separated the two germline ends. Method: immunoSEQ multiplex PCR; TCRdb's copy keeps in-frame clones and lacks some. The sample has just over 70,000 clones; 85% are singletons. The source is an adult in good health. J is TRBJ1-4 and V is TRBV6-2 or TRBV6-3, with TRBD1 as a possible D gene (6 bases). The starting material was peripheral blood, obtained on day 0 of AZD1222 vaccination. CDR3 sequence (DNA): TGTGCCAGCAGTTACCAAACAGGAACCCCGAGGGGGAATGAAAAACTGTTTTTT. This encodes CASSYQTGTPRGNEKLFF.